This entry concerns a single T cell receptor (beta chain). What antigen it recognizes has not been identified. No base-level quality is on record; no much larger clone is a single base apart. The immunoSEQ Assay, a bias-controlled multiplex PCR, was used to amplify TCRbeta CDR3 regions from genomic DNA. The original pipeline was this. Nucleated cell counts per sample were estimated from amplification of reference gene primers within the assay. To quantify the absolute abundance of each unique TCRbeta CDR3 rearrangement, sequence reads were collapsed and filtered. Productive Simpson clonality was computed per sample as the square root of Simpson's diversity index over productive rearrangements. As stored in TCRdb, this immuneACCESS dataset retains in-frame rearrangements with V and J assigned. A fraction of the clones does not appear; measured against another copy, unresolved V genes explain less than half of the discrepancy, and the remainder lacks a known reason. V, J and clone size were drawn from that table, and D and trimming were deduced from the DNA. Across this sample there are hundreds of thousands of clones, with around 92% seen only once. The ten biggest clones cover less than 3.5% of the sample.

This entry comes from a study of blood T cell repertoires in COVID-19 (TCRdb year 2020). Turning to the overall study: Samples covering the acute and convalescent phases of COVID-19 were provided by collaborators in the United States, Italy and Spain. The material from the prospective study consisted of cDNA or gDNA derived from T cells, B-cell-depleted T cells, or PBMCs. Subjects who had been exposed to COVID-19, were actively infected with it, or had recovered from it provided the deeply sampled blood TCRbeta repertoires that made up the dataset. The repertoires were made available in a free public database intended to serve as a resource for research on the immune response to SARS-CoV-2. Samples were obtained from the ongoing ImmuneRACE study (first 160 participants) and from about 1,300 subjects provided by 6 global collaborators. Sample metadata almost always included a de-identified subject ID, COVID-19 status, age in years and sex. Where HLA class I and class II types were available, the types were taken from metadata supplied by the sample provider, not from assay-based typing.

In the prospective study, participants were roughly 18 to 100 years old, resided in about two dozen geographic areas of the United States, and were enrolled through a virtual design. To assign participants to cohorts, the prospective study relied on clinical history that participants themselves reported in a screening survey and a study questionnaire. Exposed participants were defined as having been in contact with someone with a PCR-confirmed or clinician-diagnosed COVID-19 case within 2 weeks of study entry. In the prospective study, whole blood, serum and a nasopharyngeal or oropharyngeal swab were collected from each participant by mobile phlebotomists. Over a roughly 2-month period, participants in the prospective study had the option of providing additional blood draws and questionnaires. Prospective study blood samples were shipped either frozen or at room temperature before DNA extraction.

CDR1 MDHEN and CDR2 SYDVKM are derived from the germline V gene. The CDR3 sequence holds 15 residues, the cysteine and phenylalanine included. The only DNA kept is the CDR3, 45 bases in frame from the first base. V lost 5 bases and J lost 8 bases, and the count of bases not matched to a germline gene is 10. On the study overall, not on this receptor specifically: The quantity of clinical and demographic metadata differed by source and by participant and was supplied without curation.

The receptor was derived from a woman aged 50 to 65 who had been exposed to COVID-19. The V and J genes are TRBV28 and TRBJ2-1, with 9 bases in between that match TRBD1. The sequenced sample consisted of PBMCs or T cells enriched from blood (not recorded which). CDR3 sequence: CASSTPGQGVHEQFF. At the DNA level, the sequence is TGTGCCAGCAGTACACCGGGACAGGGTGTACATGAGCAGTTCTTC.